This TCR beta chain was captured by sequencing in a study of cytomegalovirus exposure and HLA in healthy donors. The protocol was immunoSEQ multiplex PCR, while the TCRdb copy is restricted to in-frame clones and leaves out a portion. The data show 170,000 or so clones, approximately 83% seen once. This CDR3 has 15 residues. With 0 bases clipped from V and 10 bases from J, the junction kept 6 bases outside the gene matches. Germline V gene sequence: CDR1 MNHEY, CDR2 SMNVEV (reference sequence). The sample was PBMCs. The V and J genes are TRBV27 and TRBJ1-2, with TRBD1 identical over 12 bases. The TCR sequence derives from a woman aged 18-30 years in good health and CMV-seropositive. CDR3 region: CASSLSWGQGADYTF. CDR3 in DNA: TGTGCCAGCAGTTTATCGTGGGGACAGGGGGCGGACTACACCTTC.